One sample yielded the 2 T cell receptor beta chains listed below, sequenced in a study of T cells in Graves' hyperthyroidism and ophthalmopathy. RNA transcripts gave rise to amplified TCR beta CDR3 regions. HTBI primers were employed in a first-round RT-PCR of the TCR CDR3. MiXCR was run by TCRdb on the multiplex PCR reads, yielding one entry per CDR3 protein. The sample holds 650,000 to 700,000 distinct CDR3 sequences; 17% are singletons and the top ten take 15%. The sample was blood. The receptors were sampled from a man aged 50 or older with Graves' hyperthyroidism.

This clonotype was seen more than once but under ten times. J is TRBJ2-3 and V is TRBV2, with D tentatively TRBD1 (5 bases). V was cut by 3 bases and J by 3 bases, with 13 bases left in between. The CDR3 covers 15 residues. From germline, CDR1 is SNHLY and CDR2 FYNNEI. The CDR3, as DNA: TGTGCCAGCAGTGATCCCAGGGCTCTAACAGATACGCAGTATTTT. Amino acid sequence: CASSDPRALTDTQYF. The full variable domain, completed using reference TRBV2 and TRBJ2-3, is EPEVTQTPSHQVTQMGQEVILRCVPISNHLYFYWYRQILGQKVEFLVSFYNNEISEKSEIFDDQFSVERPDGSNFTLKIRSTKLEDSAMYFCASSDPRALTDTQYFGPGTRLTVL.

This clonotype was seen at least ten times. The V and J genes are TRBV2 and TRBJ2-1, with D tentatively TRBD2 (6 bases). CDR1 is SNHLY, CDR2 FYNNEI, per germline. The CDR3 runs to 14 residues. V lost 5 bases and J lost 1, with 9 bases in between. CDR3 residues: CASSNAGSYNEQFF. CDR3 coding DNA: TGTGCCAGCAGTAACGCGGGATCCTACAATGAGCAGTTCTTC. Full variable domain (rest looked up from reference TRBV2 and TRBJ2-1): EPEVTQTPSHQVTQMGQEVILRCVPISNHLYFYWYRQILGQKVEFLVSFYNNEISEKSEIFDDQFSVERPDGSNFTLKIRSTKLEDSAMYFCASSNAGSYNEQFFGPGTRLTVL.